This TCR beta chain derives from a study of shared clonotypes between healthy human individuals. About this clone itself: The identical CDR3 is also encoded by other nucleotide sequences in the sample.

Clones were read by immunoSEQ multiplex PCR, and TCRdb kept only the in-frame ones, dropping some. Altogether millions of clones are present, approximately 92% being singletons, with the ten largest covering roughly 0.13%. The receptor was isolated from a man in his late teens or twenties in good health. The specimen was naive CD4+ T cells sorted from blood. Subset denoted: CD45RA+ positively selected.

CDR3 residues: CSAGPYEQYF. In nucleotides, the CDR3 is TGCAGTGCTGGCCCGTACGAGCAGTACTTC. J is TRBJ2-7 and V is TRBV20-1; no definite D call. Trimming left V 5 bases short and J 4 bases short, with 6 bases between. The CDR3 covers 10 residues. Looked up from germline, CDR1 is DFQATT and CDR2 is SNEGSKA (reference sequence).